This is a list of T cell receptor beta chains from one sample in a study of tumor and adjacent non-tumor tissue in lung cancer. TCRdb passed the multiplex PCR reads through MiXCR, listing each CDR3 protein once. The sample holds some 80,000 distinct CDR3 sequences, 72% seen once. The specimen was lung tumor tissue. These receptor sequences come from a woman aged 40 to 49 with non-small cell lung cancer. The CDR3 runs from the conserved cysteine through the conserved F or W.

J gene,CDR3 length,V gene,CDR3 protein
TRBJ1-5,15,TRBV6-1,CPSSEVDREDQLQHF
TRBJ2-5,12,TRBV30,CTWKGDGEAQYF
TRBJ2-7,14,TRBV11-3,CTSSLPGGVYEQYF
TRBJ1-1,14,TRBV6-5,CASSSLGRVTEAFF
TRBJ2-6,19,TRBV4-1,CASSQETLRVFSGANVLTF
TRBJ2-3,14,TRBV29-1,CSVEDPGAGVTQYF
TRBJ1-5,14,TRBV6-6,CATSYRDPSQPQHF
TRBJ2-4,14,TRBV29-1,CSVEGGTVKNIQCF
TRBJ1-2,13,TRBV2,CASSIRDRGDYTF
TRBJ2-1,15,TRBV11-3,CASSPRTIGTNEHFF
TRBJ2-7,15,TRBV4-1,CTSSQVQRTEGEQYF
TRBJ1-2,13,TRBV12-3/TRBV12-4,CASSRQPLRGYTF
TRBJ1-2,12,TRBV29-1,CNLVLLNYGYTF
TRBJ2-7,13,TRBV2,CDISVPGGYEQYF
TRBJ2-3,16,TRBV28,CASSFGTSVDPDTQYF
TRBJ1-6,15,TRBV11-2,CASSLALGNNSPLLF
TRBJ2-1,14,TRBV11-3,CASSPVQGDNEQIF
TRBJ2-3,22,TRBV7-9,CVSNSSAETSGRASEVSDTQYF
TRBJ2-3,14,TRBV29-1,CSVRPREQTDTQYF
TRBJ2-5,16,TRBV11-2,CASSIVGRRAQETQYF
TRBJ2-1,14,TRBV11-2,CASSLTGTYNEQFF
TRBJ1-2,14,TRBV28,CASRVGGAACGYIF
TRBJ2-7,13,TRBV28,CASCLPSPYEQYF
TRBJ1-2,13,TRBV20-1,CSARAQRNYGHTF
TRBJ2-3,13,TRBV6-1,CTSGSGRTYTQYF
TRBJ1-5,15,TRBV6-1,CTSSRGHVDDQPQHF
TRBJ2-1,15,TRBV11-1,CTSSLWEVGYNEQFF
TRBJ2-1,13,TRBV6-6,CASRVGSYNEQSF
TRBJ1-1,16,TRBV25-1,CASSEFAGNMNTEAFF
TRBJ1-5,14,TRBV12-3/TRBV12-4,CASSWTGMDQPQHF
TRBJ2-3,17,TRBV4-2,CVSSQDVQRGFPDTQYF
TRBJ2-6,18,TRBV20-1,CSARDRLSSSSGANVLTF
TRBJ2-2,13,TRBV29-1,CNVKSGSYGQLFF
TRBJ2-3,15,TRBV7-3,CASSLGGASTGTQYF
TRBJ2-6,16,TRBV5-8,CASSLGSFSGANVPTF
TRBJ2-3,16,TRBV29-1,CRVQGHRQLATDTQYF
TRBJ2-2,15,TRBV6-2/TRBV6-3,CTSTTGTWQAGELFF
TRBJ1-3,13,TRBV11-2,CTSSSVSKNTIYF
TRBJ2-2,15,TRBV5-4,CASSSRTGNTGELFF
TRBJ2-1,15,TRBV11-2,CACSSQRCSYSEQFF
TRBJ2-7,15,TRBV11-2,CASSHPGTRGYEQYF
TRBJ2-7,11,TRBV6-6,CASRTYYELYF
TRBJ1-1,14,TRBV6-2/TRBV6-3,CASSPTIMNNEAFF
TRBJ1-1,14,TRBV30,CAWSKDRMGTEAFF
TRBJ2-5,16,TRBV6-5,CASSRTGVEGREIQYF